Listed below are T cell receptor beta chains from one sample, sequenced in a study of vaccination and CD4 T cells after COVID-19. TCRdb re-called the PCR reads through MiXCR, storing one row per CDR3 protein. The sample includes under 30,000 distinct CDR3 sequences, approximately 39% of them seen just once. No antigen has been assigned to these receptors. The sample taken for sequencing was CD4+ T cells from blood, cultured in vitro. Receptor source: a human donor who had recovered from COVID-19. Each CDR3 is given without its conserved first and last residue.

V gene	J gene	CDR3 protein
TRBV6-5	TRBJ1-3	ASSYTPGTGNTIY
TRBV20-1	TRBJ2-1	SANLQYSSYNEQF
TRBV6-1	TRBJ2-6	ASRPDRGLGANVLT
TRBV7-6	TRBJ2-7	ASSLGTGRYEQY
TRBV20-1	TRBJ2-5	SALREPQETQY
TRBV2	TRBJ2-7	ASRNDRGGEQY
TRBV6-2/TRBV6-3	TRBJ2-5	ASRPDGRGSETQY
TRBV6-1	TRBJ1-2	ASSPVGGARYGYT
TRBV7-9	TRBJ2-7	ASTKGRDRVYEQY
TRBV6-5	TRBJ1-3	ASSYRTGLGNTIY
TRBV6-1	TRBJ2-3	ASSRQGGSDTQY
TRBV28	TRBJ1-1	ASSPTGLAPNTEAF
TRBV27	TRBJ2-2	ASSLSRVTGELF
TRBV20-1	TRBJ2-1	SARTLNEQF
TRBV18	TRBJ1-5	ASSGRPRDQPQH
TRBV7-9	TRBJ2-7	ASSLGEFGTGVSYEQY
TRBV27	TRBJ2-7	ASKLGVGSYEQY
TRBV7-3	TRBJ2-1	ASSLYSSYNEQF
TRBV27	TRBJ2-7	ASSSLGLGEQY
TRBV19	TRBJ1-1	ASSTWGQMNTEAF
TRBV20-1	TRBJ2-7	SARNPGRNYEQY
TRBV6-5	TRBJ2-4	ASRYRGGNIAKNIQY
TRBV28	TRBJ1-5	ASSLRPAHGSNQPQH
TRBV6-1	TRBJ2-7	ASRAQVDITTYEQY
TRBV7-8	TRBJ2-3	ASSRYLAGGGDTQY